The next 21 T cell receptor beta chains were all read from a single sample in a study of CD8 T cells in Susac syndrome. The RNA, about 0.45 to 1 ug, was put through reverse transcription using random hexamers. TCRdb re-called the immunoSEQ multiplex PCR reads through MiXCR, storing one row per CDR3 protein. The table lists some 200,000 distinct CDR3 sequences, more than 85% of them singletons, with 0.16% in the top ten. Sequenced input: CD8+ T cells from PBMCs. The source is a human donor with Susac syndrome.

The gene calls are TRBV20-1 and TRBJ2-5, with D possibly being TRBD2 (5 bases). V gave up 0 bases and J gave up 5 bases, with 10 bases separating them. The germline gives CDR1 DFQATT, CDR2 SNEGSKA (reference sequence). The CDR3 loop spans 13 amino acids. The CDR3 is CSARELGVETQYF. CDR3 in DNA: TGCAGTGCTAGAGAACTAGGTGTCGAGACCCAGTACTTC.

The V gene is TRBV7-3, the J gene TRBJ2-3; TRBD2 is a possible D gene (5 bases). The length of the CDR3 is 15 residues. Germline lookup yields CDR1 SGHTA and CDR2 FQGTGA. Trimming removed 4 bases at V and 1 base at J, with 12 bases between. This CDR3 reads CASSSSGTGTDTQYF. For the CDR3, the DNA is TGTGCCAGCAGCTCGAGCGGAACGGGCACAGATACGCAGTATTTT. Based on the CDR3 plus reference TRBV7-3 and TRBJ2-3, the full variable domain is GAGVSQTPSNKVTEKGKYVELRCDPISGHTALYWYRQSLGQGPEFLIYFQGTGAADDSGLPNDRFFAVRPEGSVSTLKIQRTERGDSAVYLCASSSSGTGTDTQYFGPGTRLTVL.

The chain joins TRBV4-1 to TRBJ2-7; tentatively, D is TRBD2 (5 bases). This CDR3 is built from 14 residues. V was shortened by 1 base and J by 5 bases, with 12 bases between the two germline ends. CDR1 and CDR2 (germline): MGHRA, YSYEKL. CDR3 sequence: CASSQARVGDEQYF. In DNA form, the CDR3 reads TGCGCCAGCAGCCAAGCCCGAGTCGGGGACGAGCAGTACTTC.

CDR3 sequence reads: CATSDAAADRVYEQYF. The CDR3, as DNA: TGTGCCACCAGTGATGCCGCTGCGGACAGGGTCTACGAGCAGTACTTC. The V and J genes are TRBV24-1 and TRBJ2-7, with TRBD1 identical over 8 bases. Losses at the gene ends were 3 bases for V and 3 bases for J; bases not matched to a gene: 9. The CDR3 spans 16 residues. Germline CDR1 reads KGHDR; CDR2 reads SFDVKD.

The chain carries TRBV10-3 and TRBJ2-3; 10 nucleotides agree with TRBD2. CDR1 is ENHRY, CDR2 SYGVKD, per germline. With V trimmed by 4 bases and J by 7 bases, 17 bases remained unmatched. The CDR3 runs 18 residues. The CDR3 protein is CAISVEVGLAGAHYTQYF. The CDR3 bases are TGTGCCATCAGTGTCGAAGTCGGGCTAGCGGGGGCACATTATACGCAGTATTTT.

The chain joins TRBV12-3 or TRBV12-4 to TRBJ2-1, with 7 positions matching TRBD2. V gave up 8 bases and J gave up 13 bases; unmatched junction bases: 11. The CDR3 is 12 amino acids. For the CDR3, the DNA is TGTGCCAGCGGGGCCGCGGGAGACGAACAGTTCTTC. Protein sequence: CASGAAGDEQFF.

V is TRBV9 and J is TRBJ2-5; TRBD2 matches at 10 bases. After removal of 0 bases from V and 4 bases from J, the junction contained 3 bases not matched to a gene. The length of the CDR3 is 15 residues. Looked up from germline, CDR1 is SGDLS and CDR2 is YYNGEE. The CDR3 reads CASSVDVAGGETQYF. For the CDR3, the DNA is TGTGCCAGCAGCGTAGACGTAGCGGGAGGAGAGACCCAGTACTTC.

The rearrangement links TRBV20-1 to TRBJ1-2; 9 nucleotides align to TRBD1. The CDR3 totals 13 residues. Per germline, CDR1 DFQATT and CDR2 SNEGSKA (reference sequence). Unmatched junction bases numbered 2, after V lost 2 bases and J lost 4 bases. CDR3 in DNA: TGCAGTGCTAGAACAGGGGGCCCCTATGGCTACACCTTC. Translation: CSARTGGPYGYTF.

The chain recombines TRBV19 with TRBJ2-1, with unresolved D. V lost 1 base and J lost 9, with 7 bases in between. CDR1 is LNHDA, CDR2 SQIVND, per germline (reference sequence). The CDR3 length is 12 residues. The CDR3 nucleotides read TGTGCCAGTAGTATAGGGTCCAGTGAGCAGTTCTTC. This encodes CASSIGSSEQFF.

This chain connects TRBV29-1 to TRBJ2-1, with D unclear. Germline assignment: CDR1 SQVTM and CDR2 ANQGSEA. V lost 5 bases and J lost 1, with 6 bases in between. The CDR3 extends over 12 amino acids. For the CDR3, the DNA is TGCAGCGTTCGGCCATCCTACAATGAGCAGTTCTTC. Protein: CSVRPSYNEQFF.

This clonotype was found a few times. This chain links TRBV5-4 with TRBJ2-1, with a tentative D call TRBD2 (6 bases). V dropped 0 bases and J dropped 2 bases, with 6 bases sitting between them. The germline CDR1 and CDR2 sequences are SGHNT and YYREEE (reference sequence). This CDR3 contains 14 residues. The CDR3 sequence: CASSLGLAYNEQFF. Written as DNA, the CDR3 is TGTGCCAGCAGCTTGGGACTAGCCTACAATGAGCAGTTCTTC.

This chain uses TRBV4-1 with TRBJ2-7; 7 positions match TRBD2. The V gene's germline CDR1 is MGHRA and CDR2 YSYEKL. The CDR3 totals 19 residues. V was clipped by 0 bases and J by 5 bases; unmatched bases: 19. The CDR3 sequence: CASSQDWGKGLGLLHEQYF. The CDR3 DNA reads as TGCGCCAGCAGCCAAGATTGGGGAAAGGGATTGGGACTACTGCACGAGCAGTACTTC.

The chain couples TRBV3-1 to TRBJ1-2; D ambiguous. CDR1 is LGHDT and CDR2 is YNNKEL in the germline V gene (reference sequence). The CDR3 contains 13 residues. With 6 bases removed from V and 8 bases from J, the gap between germline ends came to 16 bases. DNA of the CDR3: TGTGCCAGCAGTCTCCGGGCGCTGGAAGGCTACACCTTC. Its translation: CASSLRALEGYTF.

J is TRBJ1-5 and V is TRBV6-5, with a possible D match to TRBD1 (5 bases). CDR1 MNHEY and CDR2 SVGAGI come from the germline V gene. Trimming left V 9 bases short and J 11 bases short, with 17 bases between. This CDR3 contains 12 residues. The CDR3 sequence is CASRTPGGTQHF. CDR3 in DNA: TGTGCCAGTCGGACACCCGGAGGAACCCAGCATTTT.

The CDR3 DNA sequence: TGTGCCAGCACCCGGACAGGACCCATGAACACTGAAGCTTTCTTT. This encodes CASTRTGPMNTEAFF. The chain links TRBV27 to TRBJ1-1; 7 bases fit TRBD1. Looked up from germline, CDR1 is MNHEY and CDR2 is SMNVEV (reference sequence). The CDR3 sequence is 15 residues long. V shed 7 bases and J 0 bases; nucleotides not matched to a gene: 8.

This sequence joins TRBV13 and TRBJ2-5, with D hard to call. The CDR3 runs 14 residues. The germline CDR1 and CDR2 sequences are PRHDT and FYEKMQ (reference sequence). V was clipped by 8 bases and J by 0 bases, with 13 bases between them. The CDR3 protein is CASRSSGNQETQYF. Here the CDR3 DNA reads TGTGCCAGCCGCTCCTCGGGTAACCAAGAGACCCAGTACTTC.

The chain couples TRBV7-8 to TRBJ2-7; tentative D call: TRBD1 (5 bases). The CDR3 is 14 residues long. Trimming removed 0 bases from V and 5 bases from J, with 11 bases in between. Looked up from germline, CDR1 is SGHVS and CDR2 is FQNEAQ. The DNA for the CDR3 is TGTGCCAGCAGCTTAGCGGCAGGGCTGGACGAGCAGTACTTC. Protein: CASSLAAGLDEQYF.

The V and J genes are TRBV4-1 and TRBJ2-3; D gene uncertain. Germline V gives CDR1 MGHRA, CDR2 YSYEKL. The CDR3 contains 15 residues. The V and J ends lost 1 base and 6 bases respectively, with 14 bases between them. In DNA form, the CDR3 reads TGCGCCAGCAGCCAAGTCTGGCCTGACGGGGATACGCAGTATTTT. Translated: CASSQVWPDGDTQYF.

The CDR3 bases are TGCAGTGCCACCCCGGGGGGATACGAGCAGTACTTC. As protein: CSATPGGYEQYF. The gene calls are TRBV20-1 and TRBJ2-7; the match to TRBD2 covers 7 bases. Germline V CDR1 and CDR2: DFQATT, SNEGSKA (reference sequence). This CDR3 has 12 residues. With V trimmed by 6 bases and J by 4 bases, 6 bases remained unmatched.

This clonotype has only one observation. The rearrangement joins TRBV27 to TRBJ1-2, with TRBD1 identical over 7 bases. The length of the CDR3 is 17 residues. The germline V gene encodes CDR1 MNHEY and CDR2 SMNVEV (reference sequence). J gave up 4 bases and V 4 bases, and 15 bases lay outside the gene matches. CDR3 nucleotide sequence: TGTGCCAGCAGTTCTATTCCGGGAGGGGGCCAGGGCTATGGCTACACCTTC. Translated: CASSSIPGGGQGYGYTF.

This clonotype was seen only once. This chain joins TRBV20-1 and TRBJ2-7; 8 positions agree with TRBD1. J gave up 5 bases and V 0 bases, and 6 bases lay outside the gene matches. The CDR3 sequence is 14 residues long. Germline V CDR1 and CDR2: DFQATT, SNEGSKA (reference sequence). In DNA form, the CDR3 reads TGCAGTGCTAGAGAAGGGACAGGCGGAGACGAGCAGTACTTC. Encoded protein: CSAREGTGGDEQYF.